The sequence of this TCR beta chain was determined in a study of post-analysis software for immune sequencing data. The TCR beta cDNA libraries contained unique molecular identifiers. Each batch of about 0.9 to 10 million T cells produced some 500,000 cDNA molecules. MiXCR, run by TCRdb on the PCR reads, gives a single entry per CDR3 protein. This table holds 400,000 to 500,000 distinct CDR3 sequences, approximately 37% found once. Concerning this clonotype itself: The target antigen is unknown.

V lost 1 base and J lost 2; bases outside the gene matches: 12. Germline V gives CDR1 LGHNA, CDR2 YNFKEQ. The CDR3 has 18 residues. The study, taken as a whole, reports: Elevated frequency relative to controls characterized four to six TRBV segments in patients, TRBV5-6, TRBV5-1 and TRBV20-1 among them.

The sequenced sample consisted of blood. This chain uses TRBV4-2 with TRBJ2-3; 7 bases agree with TRBD1. This clonotype originated in a girl aged 2-10 years with multiple sclerosis. The CDR3 region is CASSQASVRGPFTDTQYF. DNA of the CDR3: TGTGCCAGCAGCCAAGCGTCGGTGAGGGGGCCGTTCACAGATACGCAGTATTTT.